The clone carrying this TCR beta chain was observed at least ten times. The antigen is unknown. V was pared by 0 bases and J by 0 bases, with 11 bases between. CDR3 length equals 16 residues. This specimen comes from a study of T-cell memory formation after mild COVID-19. Broader study findings: Mainly CM and EM harbored the contracting CD4+ clones; mainly EMRA harbored the CD8+ ones. Pre-infection memory contained some responding clones, which suggested that cross-reactive memory had joined.

TCRdb ran MiXCR on the 5' RACE reads and lists one entry per CDR3 protein. The sample shows roughly 370,000 distinct CDR3 sequences, about a sixth of them seen only once. This sequence joins TRBV12-3 or TRBV12-4 and TRBJ1-1, with a weak D call TRBD1 (5 bases). Sequencing was performed on PBMCs or a T cell subset sorted from them (not recorded which). This receptor was identified in a man younger than 35 who had mild COVID-19 (a few samples of this study predate the infection). Cell type and time point are not known. CDR3 sequence: CASSLAGGILNTEAFF. As DNA, the CDR3 is TGTGCCAGCAGTTTAGCGGGGGGGATTTTGAACACTGAAGCTTTCTTT.